This TCR beta chain was recorded in a study of blood T cell repertoires in COVID-19. Across the study: Acute-phase and convalescent COVID-19 samples originated in the United States, Italy and Spain. Sources were T cells, B-cell-depleted T cells, or PBMCs; the material itself was cDNA or gDNA.

Original methodology: Quantification of nucleated cells was approximated via reference gene primer amplification. Assay used: immunoSEQ multiplex PCR; TCRdb lists only in-frame clones, some missing. V, J and clone size reflect that table, while D and trimming were determined from the DNA. The sample shows hundreds of thousands of clones, roughly 88% of them seen only once. This CDR3 is built from 13 residues. Germline CDR1 SGHTA, CDR2 FQGNSA. V was pared by 1 base and J by 2 bases, with 6 bases between. The specimen sequenced was peripheral blood. The rearrangement links TRBV7-2 to TRBJ2-7; D uncertain. The sequence came from a woman aged 40 to 55 who had recovered from COVID-19. The CDR3: CASSLEAPYEQYF. The DNA of the CDR3 is TGTGCCAGCAGCTTAGAAGCCCCCTACGAGCAGTACTTC.